Listed below are T cell receptor beta chains from one sample, sequenced in a study of memory CD4+ T cells and cytomegalovirus serostatus. Profiled with immunoSEQ multiplex PCR; TCRdb holds only in-frame clones, not every one. The table records more than 35,000 clones, 65% to 80% of them present only once. Source material: memory CD4+ T cells from blood. Source of these receptors: an adult in good health and CMV-seropositive. The CDR3 runs from the conserved cysteine through the conserved F or W. Each record gives: CDR3 protein, CDR3 DNA, clone size, D gene, J gene, V gene. The D gene is left open where the match is weak. Not all rows give a size; the values are once, few, many and, for expanded clones, a class.

CASSQDAGRFWANVLTF | TGCGCCAGCAGCCAAGACGCAGGGAGATTTTGGGCCAACGTCCTGACTTTC | once | . | TRBJ2-6 | TRBV4-3
CASSELNGYYGYTF | TGTGCCAGCAGTGAACTGAACGGATACTATGGCTACACCTTC | . | . | TRBJ1-2 | TRBV6-1
CASSNGFYGYTF | TGTGCCAGCAGCAACGGTTTCTATGGCTACACCTTC | once | . | TRBJ1-2 | TRBV6-4
CASSSSNTQNIQYF | TGTGCCAGTTCCTCCTCGAATACACAAAACATTCAGTACTTC | . | . | TRBJ2-4 | TRBV28
CASSLTLQVMNTEAFF | TGTGCCAGCAGCTTAACCCTTCAGGTTATGAACACTGAAGCTTTCTTT | . | . | TRBJ1-1 | TRBV7-2
CASIPGGTHDEQYF | TGTGCCAGCATCCCGGGGGGGACCCATGATGAGCAGTACTTC | . | TRBD2 | TRBJ2-7 | TRBV28
CASTSGSGEQFF | TGTGCCAGCACTAGCGGGAGCGGTGAGCAGTTCTTC | . | TRBD2 | TRBJ2-1 | TRBV28
CASSLIGNGGTDTQYF | TGTGCCAGCAGCTTAATAGGGAACGGGGGCACAGATACGCAGTATTTT | few | . | TRBJ2-3 | TRBV7-2
CASSPRTPGTGDSPLHF | TGTGCCAGCAGTCCTCGGACGCCCGGGACCGGGGATTCACCCCTCCACTTT | . | . | TRBJ1-6 | TRBV27
CASSQGDFATQYF | TGTGCCAGCAGCCAAGGCGATTTCGCAACGCAGTATTTT | . | . | TRBJ2-3 | TRBV14
CASSRTSGGAPETQYF | TGTGCCAGCAGCCGTACTAGCGGGGGGGCCCCGGAGACCCAGTACTTC | once | TRBD2 | TRBJ2-5 | TRBV5-4
CATSTAGQGDEKLFF | TGTGCCACCAGCACCGCCGGACAGGGAGACGAAAAACTGTTTTTT | . | TRBD1 | TRBJ1-4 | TRBV15
CASSLQNRQGESPLHF | TGTGCCAGCAGCCTCCAAAATAGGCAGGGGGAATCACCCCTCCACTTT | . | TRBD1 | TRBJ1-6 | TRBV5-4
CASSEGTGQPQHF | TGTGCCAGCAGTGAAGGGACGGGTCAGCCCCAGCATTTT | . | . | TRBJ1-5 | TRBV2